This note documents a single TCR beta chain sequence. This sample was taken from a study of shared T cell receptors in the human thymus. Libraries were prepared by immunoSEQ multiplex PCR; TCRdb keeps only in-frame clonotypes and omits some of them. The sample has roughly 660,000 clones; approximately 87% are singletons. The CDR3 extends over 15 amino acids. In germline, CDR1 is MNHEY, CDR2 SMNVEV (reference sequence). V was pared by 5 bases and J by 0 bases, with 8 bases between. The same sample was also used in a study of human thymus T cells. As that report states: Resected material from corrective heart surgery provided the thymus tissue analysed. The authors found apparently biased V and J gene usage in thymic and blood repertoires.

The sequence was collected from a boy younger than two with a congenital heart defect. This rearrangement joins TRBV27 to TRBJ2-6; D not resolved. The sequencing sample was made of thymocytes. The CDR3 region has the DNA TGTGCCAGCAGTCCTCTCCCCTCTGGGGCCAACGTCCTGACTTTC. This gives the protein CASSPLPSGANVLTF.